What follows is one T cell receptor (beta chain) and its context. Antigen unknown. Each of the donors was a healthy bone marrow donor. The data belong to a study of cytomegalovirus exposure and HLA in healthy donors. In the study overall: The Caucasian-associated ancestry cluster held under 90% of under 450 genotyped donors.

Study results and limitations: Association with HLA alleles at 0.05 false discovery rate was found for 16,951 TCR beta sequences in a later analysis. Sequencing had likely introduced a cluster of highly shared sequence variants as an artifact.

Amplification used 60 Vbeta primers and 13 Jbeta primers. Generated by immunoSEQ multiplex PCR, the TCRdb table keeps only in-frame clones and is missing some. The sample yields some 45,000 clones, around three quarters seen once. The sequenced sample consisted of PBMCs. This receptor was identified in a man aged 25 to 45 in good health and CMV-seronegative.

This CDR3 is CASSARQGVLSEQYF. In DNA form, the CDR3 reads TGTGCCAGCAGTGCGAGACAGGGGGTGCTTTCCGAGCAGTACTTC. The rearrangement joins TRBV27 to TRBJ2-5, with 9 nucleotides matching TRBD1. Judging by the DNA end, TRBJ2-7 fits better; the J call may be wrong. Germline values: CDR1 MNHEY, CDR2 SMNVEV (reference sequence). There are 15 residues in the CDR3.